This TCR beta chain was sequenced in a study of T cell repertoires in cytomegalovirus infection. As for the study in general: Recently identified HLA-C-restricted CMV epitopes were used, and well-studied HLA-B-restricted CMV epitopes were used as well. An indication of both CMV infection and matching HLA type came from public TCR beta signatures.

With 5 bases removed from V and 4 bases from J, the gap between germline ends came to 13 bases. The CDR3 contains 14 residues. Germline CDR1 reads SEHNR; CDR2 reads FQNEAQ (reference sequence). The table lists this clonotype with a few counts. Its antigen remains unknown. TCRdb re-called the reads through MiXCR, storing one row per CDR3 protein. The table has hundreds of thousands of distinct CDR3 sequences, roughly a third seen once; the top ten hold around a sixth. This clonotype was sampled from a human donor in good health (CMV status not recorded). Some clones in this sample may be carry-over from other donors' samples. The sample was cultured PBMCs, taken from culture after CMV antigen stimulation. The chain is built from TRBV7-9 and TRBJ2-3; D might be TRBD1 (6 bases). CDR3 protein: CASSLFSGADTQYF. The CDR3 bases are TGTGCCAGCAGCCTATTCTCAGGGGCAGATACGCAGTATTTT.